This T cell receptor (beta chain) was identified during a study of early T cells in non-severe SARS-CoV-2 infection. Study-wide points: CD4 and private specificities were missed by VDJdb matching, which favored anti-spike CD8 responses.

CDR1 is ENHRY and CDR2 is SYGVKD in the germline V gene. The CDR3 loop spans 15 amino acids. J lost 2 bases, V lost 4 bases, and 5 bases had no gene match. TCRdb re-called the 5' RACE reads with MiXCR, one entry per CDR3 protein. The sample has about 60,000 distinct CDR3 sequences, just under 9% seen once. As regards this clonotype: Its antigen is not known.

Sequenced input: whole blood. The chain recombines TRBV10-3 with TRBJ2-5; 9 bases match TRBD2. The clonotype originates from an adult who was a healthcare worker with PCR-confirmed SARS-CoV-2 infection or an uninfected control (not recorded which). CDR3 sequence reads: CAISATSGLQETQYF. The CDR3 nucleotides are TGTGCCATCAGTGCGACTAGCGGACTACAAGAGACCCAGTACTTC.